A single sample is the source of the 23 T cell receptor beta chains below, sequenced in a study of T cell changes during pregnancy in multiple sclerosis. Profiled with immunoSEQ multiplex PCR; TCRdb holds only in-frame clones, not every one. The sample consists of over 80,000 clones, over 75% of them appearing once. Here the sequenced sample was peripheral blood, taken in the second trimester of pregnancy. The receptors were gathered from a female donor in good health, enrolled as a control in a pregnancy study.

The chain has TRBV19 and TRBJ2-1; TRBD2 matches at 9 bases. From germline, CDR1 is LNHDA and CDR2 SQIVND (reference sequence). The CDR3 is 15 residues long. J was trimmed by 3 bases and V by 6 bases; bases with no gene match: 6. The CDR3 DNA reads TGTGCCAGTAGAGGTAGCGGGAGTAGCTACAATGAGCAGTTCTTC. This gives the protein CASRGSGSSYNEQFF.

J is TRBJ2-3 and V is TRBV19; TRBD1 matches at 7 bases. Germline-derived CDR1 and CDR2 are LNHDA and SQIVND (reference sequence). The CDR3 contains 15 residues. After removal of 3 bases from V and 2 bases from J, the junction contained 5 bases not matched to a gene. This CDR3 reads CASSIKGAYTDTQYF. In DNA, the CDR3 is TGTGCCAGTAGTATTAAGGGGGCCTACACAGATACGCAGTATTTT.

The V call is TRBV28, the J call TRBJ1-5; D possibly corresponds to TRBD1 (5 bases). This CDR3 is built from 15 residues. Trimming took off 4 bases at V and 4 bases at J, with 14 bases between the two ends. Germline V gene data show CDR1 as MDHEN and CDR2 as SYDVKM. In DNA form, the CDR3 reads TGTGCCAGCAGTTCCTGGGGGGAACGGAATCAGCCCCAGCATTTT. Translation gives CASSSWGERNQPQHF.

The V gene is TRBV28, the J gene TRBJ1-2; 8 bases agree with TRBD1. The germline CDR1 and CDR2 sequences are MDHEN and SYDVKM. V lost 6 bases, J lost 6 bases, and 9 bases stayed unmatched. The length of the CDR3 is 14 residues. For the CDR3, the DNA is TGTGCCAGCAGCCCAGGGGGCGCGTTAAATGGCTACACCTTC. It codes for CASSPGGALNGYTF.

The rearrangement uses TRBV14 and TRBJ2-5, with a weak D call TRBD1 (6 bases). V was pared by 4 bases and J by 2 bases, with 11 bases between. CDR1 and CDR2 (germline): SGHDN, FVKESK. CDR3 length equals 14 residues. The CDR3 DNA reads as TGTGCCAGCAGCCCCGGGACATTTCAAGAGACCCAGTACTTC. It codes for CASSPGTFQETQYF.

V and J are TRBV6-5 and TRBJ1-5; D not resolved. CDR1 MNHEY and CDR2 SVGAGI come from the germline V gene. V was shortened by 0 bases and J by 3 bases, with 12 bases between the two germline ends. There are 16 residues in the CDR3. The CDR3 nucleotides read TGTGCCAGCAGTTACTCTTCCCTGGGAGACAATCAGCCCCAGCATTTT. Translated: CASSYSSLGDNQPQHF.

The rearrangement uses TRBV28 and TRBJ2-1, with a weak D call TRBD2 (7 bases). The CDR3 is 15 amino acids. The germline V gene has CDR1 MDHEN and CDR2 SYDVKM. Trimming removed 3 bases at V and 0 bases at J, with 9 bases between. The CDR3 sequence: CASSFGGPSYNEQFF. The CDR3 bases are TGTGCCAGCAGTTTCGGGGGGCCCTCCTACAATGAGCAGTTCTTC.

The CDR3 reads CASVEQGTTNEKLFF. The CDR3 DNA reads TGTGCCAGCGTAGAGCAGGGGACAACTAATGAAAAACTGTTTTTT. This chain links TRBV2 with TRBJ1-4; D may be TRBD1 (6 bases). Per the germline V gene, CDR1 is SNHLY and CDR2 is FYNNEI. The CDR3 consists of 15 residues. The ends were cut back, 8 bases at V and 0 bases at J, with 13 bases in the middle.

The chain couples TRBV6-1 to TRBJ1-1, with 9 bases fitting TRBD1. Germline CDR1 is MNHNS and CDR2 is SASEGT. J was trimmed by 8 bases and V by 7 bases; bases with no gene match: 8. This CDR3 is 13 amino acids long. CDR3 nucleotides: TGTGCCAGCAACAGAGACAGGGGGGGGGAAGCTTTCTTT. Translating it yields CASNRDRGGEAFF.

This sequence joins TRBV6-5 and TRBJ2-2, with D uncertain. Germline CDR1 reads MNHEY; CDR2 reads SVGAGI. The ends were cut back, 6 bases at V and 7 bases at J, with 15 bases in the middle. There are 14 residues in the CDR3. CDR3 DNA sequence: TGTGCCAGCAGCACACGAGTCCGGGTCGGGGAGCTGTTTTTT. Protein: CASSTRVRVGELFF.

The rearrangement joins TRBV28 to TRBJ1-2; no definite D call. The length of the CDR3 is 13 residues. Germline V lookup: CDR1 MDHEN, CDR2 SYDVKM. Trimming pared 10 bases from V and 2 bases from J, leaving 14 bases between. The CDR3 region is CAIPRGGNYGYTF. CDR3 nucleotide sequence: TGTGCCATTCCCCGGGGAGGGAACTATGGCTACACCTTC.

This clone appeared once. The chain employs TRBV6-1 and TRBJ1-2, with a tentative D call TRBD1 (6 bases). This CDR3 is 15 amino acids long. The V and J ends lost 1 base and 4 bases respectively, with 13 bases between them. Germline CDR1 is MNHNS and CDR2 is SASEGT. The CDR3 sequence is CASSEGGLRGYGYTF. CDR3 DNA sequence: TGTGCCAGCAGTGAAGGGGGGCTCCGGGGCTATGGCTACACCTTC.

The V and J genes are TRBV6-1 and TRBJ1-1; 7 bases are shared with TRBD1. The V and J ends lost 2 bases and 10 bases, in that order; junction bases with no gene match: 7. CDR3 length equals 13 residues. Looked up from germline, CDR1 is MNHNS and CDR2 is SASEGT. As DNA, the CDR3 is TGTGCCAGCAGTGAACTGGAGGGGGCCGGAGCTTTCTTT. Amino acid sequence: CASSELEGAGAFF.

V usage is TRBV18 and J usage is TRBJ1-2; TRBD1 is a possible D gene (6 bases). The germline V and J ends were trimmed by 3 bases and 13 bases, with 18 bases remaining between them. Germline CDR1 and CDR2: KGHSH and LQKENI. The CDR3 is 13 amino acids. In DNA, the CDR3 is TGTGCCAGCTCACCTGCAGGGGTAAATTGGCGCACCTTC. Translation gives CASSPAGVNWRTF.

CDR3 loop: CASRTGNTEAFF. The CDR3 DNA sequence: TGTGCCAGCAGGACGGGGAACACTGAAGCTTTCTTT. The chain is built from TRBV2 and TRBJ1-1; no definite D call. The CDR3 has 12 amino acids. Trimming removed 6 bases from V and 1 base from J, with 6 bases in between. Per the germline V gene, CDR1 is SNHLY and CDR2 is FYNNEI.

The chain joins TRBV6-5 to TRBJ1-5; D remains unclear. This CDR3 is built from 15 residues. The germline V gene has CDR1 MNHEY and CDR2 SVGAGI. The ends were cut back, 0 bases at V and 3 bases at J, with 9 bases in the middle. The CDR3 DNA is TGTGCCAGCAGTTACTCTTCCAGGTCCAATCAGCCCCAGCATTTT. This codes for CASSYSSRSNQPQHF.

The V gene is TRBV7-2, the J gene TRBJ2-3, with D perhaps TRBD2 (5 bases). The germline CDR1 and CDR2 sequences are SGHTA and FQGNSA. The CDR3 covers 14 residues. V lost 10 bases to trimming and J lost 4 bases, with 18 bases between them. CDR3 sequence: CATGRSRRADTQYF. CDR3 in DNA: TGTGCCACCGGCAGGTCGAGGCGGGCAGATACGCAGTATTTT.

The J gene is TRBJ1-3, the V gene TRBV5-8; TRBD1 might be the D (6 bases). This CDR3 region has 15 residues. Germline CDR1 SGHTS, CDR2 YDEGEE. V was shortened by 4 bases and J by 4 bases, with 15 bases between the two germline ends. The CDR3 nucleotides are TGTGCCAGCAGCGAAAACAGGGTCGCGGGAAACACCATATATTTT. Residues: CASSENRVAGNTIYF.

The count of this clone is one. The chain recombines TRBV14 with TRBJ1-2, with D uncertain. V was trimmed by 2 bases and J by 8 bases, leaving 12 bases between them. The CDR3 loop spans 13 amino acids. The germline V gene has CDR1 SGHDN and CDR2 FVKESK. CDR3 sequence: CASSQPRGFGYTF. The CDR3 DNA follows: TGTGCCAGCAGCCAACCCAGAGGTTTCGGCTACACCTTC.

CDR3 in DNA: TGCGCCAGCAGCTTGCGACAGGGTAATGGAAAAGATCAGTTCTTC. This gives the protein CASSLRQGNGKDQFF. The gene calls are TRBV5-1 and TRBJ2-1; 7 bases align to TRBD1. This CDR3 contains 15 residues. The germline gives CDR1 SGHRS, CDR2 YFSETQ. V shed 1 base and J 13 bases; nucleotides not matched to a gene: 14.

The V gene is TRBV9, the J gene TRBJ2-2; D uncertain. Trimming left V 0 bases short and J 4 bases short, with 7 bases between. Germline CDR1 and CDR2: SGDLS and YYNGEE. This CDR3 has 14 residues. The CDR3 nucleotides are TGTGCCAGCAGCGTAGTCTCGGGCACCGGGGAGCTGTTTTTT. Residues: CASSVVSGTGELFF.

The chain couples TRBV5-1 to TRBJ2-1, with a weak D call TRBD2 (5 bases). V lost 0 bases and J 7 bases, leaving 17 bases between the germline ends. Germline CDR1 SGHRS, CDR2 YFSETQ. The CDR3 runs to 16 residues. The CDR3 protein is CASSLAGGSRYNEQFF. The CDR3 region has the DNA TGCGCCAGCAGCTTGGCCGGTGGGAGTAGATATAATGAGCAGTTCTTC. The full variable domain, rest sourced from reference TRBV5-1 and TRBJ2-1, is KAGVTQTPRYLIKTRGQQVTLSCSPISGHRSVSWYQQTPGQGLQFLFEYFSETQRNKGNFPGRFSGRQFSNSRSEMNVSTLELGDSALYLCASSLAGGSRYNEQFFGPGTRLTVL.

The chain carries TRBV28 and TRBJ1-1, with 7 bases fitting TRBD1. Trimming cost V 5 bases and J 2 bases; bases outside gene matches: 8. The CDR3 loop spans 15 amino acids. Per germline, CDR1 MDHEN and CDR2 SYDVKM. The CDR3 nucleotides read TGTGCCAGCAGTACCCACCGGGACAGCAACACTGAAGCTTTCTTT. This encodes CASSTHRDSNTEAFF.